This T cell receptor beta chain stems from a study of CD8 T cells in ankylosing spondylitis. Study-wide results and limits: Disease-associated clones were reportedly significantly overrepresented in matched ankylosing spondylitis synovial fluid. Blood from ankylosing spondylitis patients appeared to carry a characteristic roughly 8-variant TCR beta motif. Before this, some motif variants had been reported in reactive arthritis synovial fluid and blood.

The sample holds many counts of this clonotype. Its matching antigen is unknown. CDR3 length: 12 amino acids. CDR1 and CDR2 from the germline V gene are DFQATT and SNEGSKA (reference sequence). Trimming at V came to 5 bases and at J to 2 bases, leaving 2 bases not matched to a gene. 5'-RACE, quantitative and with molecular barcodes, yielded the TCR beta libraries. TCRdb processed the 5' RACE reads anew with MiXCR; each CDR3 protein has one entry. The data show around 130,000 distinct CDR3 sequences, 6.5% to 9% seen once. Input material: blood, either unsorted or a sorted T cell fraction (not recorded which). This chain uses TRBV20-1 with TRBJ2-7; 8 bases fit TRBD1. This TCR came from a male donor with ankylosing spondylitis or in good health (not recorded which). The CDR3 spells CSALQGAYEQYF. For the CDR3, the DNA is TGCAGTGCTTTACAGGGGGCCTACGAGCAGTACTTC.